The source of this T cell receptor beta chain is a study of glioma-infiltrating T cells after dendritic cell vaccination. Study conclusions and caveats: Few patients contributed both blood and tumor specimens.

V was clipped by 5 bases and J by 2 bases; unmatched bases: 5. The CDR3 extends over 15 amino acids. Germline V lookup: CDR1 MNHNS, CDR2 SASEGT. Time point defined: after dendritic cell vaccination, including at tumor progression/relapse. As concerns this clone: Its antigen is unknown.

The PCR used 60 V beta and 13 J beta primers. Profiling relied on immunoSEQ multiplex PCR, and the TCRdb table lists in-frame clones only, not all of them. This table holds some 110,000 clones, 90% found once. The gene calls are TRBV6-1 and TRBJ1-5; TRBD1 aligns across 8 bases. The source was blood, collected after dendritic cell vaccination. The clonotype was recovered from a human donor with glioblastoma. The CDR3 region is CASSSDRGGNQPQHF. CDR3 in DNA: TGTGCCAGCAGTTCCGACAGGGGAGGCAATCAGCCCCAGCATTTT.